These 14 T cell receptor beta chains originate from one sample sequenced in a study of vaccination effects on CD4 cells after COVID-19. Viral peptide pools were used in the ViraFEST assay to expand antigen-specific CD4+ T cells, and sequencing came afterward. Following 10 days of culture, CD4+ T cells were isolated. Two doses of either BNT162b2 or mRNA-1273 were given to each participant. Which antigens these TCRs recognize remains unknown. Assay: immunoSEQ multiplex PCR; the TCRdb copy retains only in-frame clones and omits some. This sample has tens of thousands of clones; roughly 79% occur once, and the top ten carry 0.75% to 1%. The source material was CD4+ T cells from PBMCs cultured with HCoV-OC43 spike peptides, sampled after COVID-19 vaccination. Subset here: HCoV-OC43 spike overlapping peptide pool stimulation. Receptors were obtained from a human donor who received a COVID-19 vaccine.

J is TRBJ1-5 and V is TRBV30; TRBD1 might be the D (6 bases). CDR1 GTSNPN and CDR2 SVGIG come from the germline V gene (reference sequence). The CDR3 has 15 amino acids. Trimming left V 5 bases short and J 1 base short, with 15 bases between. The CDR3 here is CAWARGVGSNQPQHF. CDR3 nucleotides: TGTGCCTGGGCGAGGGGGGTCGGAAGCAATCAGCCCCAGCATTTT.

In nucleotides, the CDR3 is TGTGCCAGCAGTGGACTCCGAGAGACCCAGTACTTC. Encoded protein: CASSGLRETQYF. The chain employs TRBV6-6 and TRBJ2-5; D might be TRBD2 (5 bases). This CDR3 is built from 12 residues. Germline CDR1 is MNHNY and CDR2 is SVGAGI (reference sequence). With 5 bases removed from V and 4 bases from J, the gap between germline ends came to 8 bases.

The V call is TRBV6-5, the J call TRBJ1-1; 7 nucleotides agree with TRBD1. Trimming removed 6 bases from V and 10 bases from J; junction bases left unmatched: 8. CDR3 length: 12 amino acids. CDR1 MNHEY and CDR2 SVGAGI come from the germline V gene. CDR3 coding DNA: TGTGCCAGCAGGAGACAGGGAGTGGGAGCTTTCTTT. It yields the protein CASRRQGVGAFF.

V gene TRBV7-2 combines with J gene TRBJ1-3; tentative D call: TRBD1 (5 bases). CDR3 length equals 14 residues. CDR1 is SGHTA and CDR2 is FQGNSA in the germline V gene. Deletions cut 3 bases from V and 0 bases from J, with 6 bases between. Here the CDR3 DNA reads TGTGCCAGCAGCTTCGACAGCTCTGGAAACACCATATATTTT. Translated, it gives CASSFDSSGNTIYF.

This clone occurred a few times. The chain joins TRBV6-5 to TRBJ1-1, with D hard to call. In germline, CDR1 is MNHEY, CDR2 SVGAGI. Trimming shortened V by 10 bases and J by 0 bases, and 15 bases separated the two germline ends. This CDR3 is 14 amino acids long. The CDR3 DNA reads TGTGCCATTCTAACCGACCGTATGAACACTGAAGCTTTCTTT. Its translation: CAILTDRMNTEAFF.

A single count supports this clone. The J gene is TRBJ2-1, the V gene TRBV5-1, with 8 bases lining up with TRBD1. This CDR3 has 15 residues. Germline-derived CDR1 and CDR2 are SGHRS and YFSETQ. Germline trimming cut 5 bases from V and 2 bases from J; bases unmatched to any gene: 6. The CDR3 reads CASRPGQAAYNEQFF. The CDR3 nucleotides are TGCGCCAGCAGGCCGGGACAGGCCGCCTACAATGAGCAGTTCTTC.

This chain connects TRBV5-1 to TRBJ2-2, with unresolved D. The germline V gene has CDR1 SGHRS and CDR2 YFSETQ. The length of the CDR3 is 14 residues. The ends were cut back, 1 base at V and 3 bases at J, with 7 bases in the middle. The CDR3 region is CASSLKLDTGELFF. CDR3 in DNA: TGCGCCAGCAGCTTGAAATTGGACACCGGGGAGCTGTTTTTT.

The rearrangement uses TRBV15 and TRBJ1-6, with 7 bases matching TRBD1. The germline V gene has CDR1 LNHNV and CDR2 YYDKDF (reference sequence). The CDR3 totals 15 residues. Trimming took 5 bases from V and 5 from J; bases not matched to a gene: 6. The CDR3 DNA follows: TGTGCCACCAGCTCCCGACAGGGCAATAATTCACCCCTCCACTTT. Translation: CATSSRQGNNSPLHF.

The genes are TRBV29-1 and TRBJ1-1, with a tentative D call TRBD1 (5 bases). The CDR3 is 13 residues long. V was trimmed by 2 bases and J by 4 bases, leaving 11 bases between them. Germline CDR1 reads SQVTM; CDR2 reads ANQGSEA. CDR3 amino acids: CSVEKGGATEAFF. The CDR3 DNA reads TGCAGCGTTGAAAAGGGCGGGGCCACTGAAGCTTTCTTT.

This sequence joins TRBV5-5 and TRBJ1-2; TRBD1 agrees at 7 bases. V lost 3 bases and J lost 4; bases outside the gene matches: 9. Germline-derived CDR1 and CDR2 are SGHKS and YYEKEE (reference sequence). The CDR3 covers 15 residues. The CDR3 here is CASSSTGRGIYGYTF. The CDR3 DNA sequence: TGTGCCAGCAGCTCGACAGGCAGGGGGATCTATGGCTACACCTTC. Based on the CDR3 plus reference TRBV5-5 and TRBJ1-2, the full variable domain is DAGVTQSPTHLIKTRGQQVTLRCSPISGHKSVSWYQQVLGQGPQFIFQYYEKEERGRGNFPDRFSARQFPNYSSELNVNALLLGDSALYLCASSSTGRGIYGYTFGSGTRLTVV.

The V gene is TRBV19, the J gene TRBJ2-2, with D perhaps TRBD1 or TRBD2 (5 bases each). Trimming took 0 bases from V and 1 from J, leaving 6 bases between them. Germline lookup yields CDR1 LNHDA and CDR2 SQIVND (reference sequence). CDR3 size: 15 residues. CDR3 nucleotides: TGTGCCAGTAGTATAGAGGGACGGAACACCGGGGAGCTGTTTTTT. This gives the protein CASSIEGRNTGELFF.

The CDR3 here is CASSLTPQGQYF. The DNA of the CDR3 is TGTGCCAGCAGCCTCACCCCCCAGGGACAATACTTC. The gene calls are TRBV28 and TRBJ2-4; possible D gene TRBD1, 6 bases. Per germline, CDR1 MDHEN and CDR2 SYDVKM. The CDR3 has 12 amino acids. Deletions cut 6 bases from V and 16 bases from J, with 19 bases between.

The chain joins TRBV28 to TRBJ2-3; D may be TRBD2 (6 bases). V lost 1 base and J 0 bases, leaving 11 bases between the germline ends. CDR3 size: 16 residues. CDR1 MDHEN and CDR2 SYDVKM come from the germline V gene. This chain's CDR3 is CASSLSVGTSTDTQYF. For the CDR3, the DNA is TGTGCCAGCAGTTTATCGGTGGGGACTAGCACAGATACGCAGTATTTT.

The rearrangement links TRBV7-3 to TRBJ2-6; D is possibly TRBD1 or TRBD2 (5 bases each). Trimming removed 4 bases from V and 4 bases from J, with 14 bases in between. Germline loops: CDR1 SGHTA, CDR2 FQGTGA. CDR3 length: 16 amino acids. The CDR3 DNA sequence: TGTGCCAGCAGCTGGGGACGTCCTGGGGGGGCCAACGTCCTGACTTTC. Its translation is CASSWGRPGGANVLTF.